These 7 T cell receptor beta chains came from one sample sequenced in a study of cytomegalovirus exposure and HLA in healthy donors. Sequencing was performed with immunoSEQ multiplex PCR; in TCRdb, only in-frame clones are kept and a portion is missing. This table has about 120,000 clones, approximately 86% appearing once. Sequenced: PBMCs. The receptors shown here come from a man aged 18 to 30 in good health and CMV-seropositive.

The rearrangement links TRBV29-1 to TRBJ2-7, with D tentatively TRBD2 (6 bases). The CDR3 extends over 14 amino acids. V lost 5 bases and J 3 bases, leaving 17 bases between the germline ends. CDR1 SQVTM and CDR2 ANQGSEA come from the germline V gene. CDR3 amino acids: CSVLNKGLGYEQYF. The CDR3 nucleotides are TGCAGCGTTTTAAACAAGGGACTGGGCTACGAGCAGTACTTC.

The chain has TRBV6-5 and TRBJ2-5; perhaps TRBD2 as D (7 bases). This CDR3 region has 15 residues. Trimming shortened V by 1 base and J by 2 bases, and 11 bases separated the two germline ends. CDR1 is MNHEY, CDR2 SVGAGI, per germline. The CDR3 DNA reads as TGTGCCAGCAGTTACTTGAGGGGGGGACAAGAGACCCAGTACTTC. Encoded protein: CASSYLRGGQETQYF.

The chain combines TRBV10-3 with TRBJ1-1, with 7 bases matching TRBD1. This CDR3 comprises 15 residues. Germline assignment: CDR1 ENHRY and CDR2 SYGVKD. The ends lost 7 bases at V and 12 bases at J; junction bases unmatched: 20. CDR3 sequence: CAITGLVRGRVFSFF. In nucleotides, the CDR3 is TGTGCCATCACCGGGCTCGTTAGGGGGCGCGTCTTTTCTTTCTTT.

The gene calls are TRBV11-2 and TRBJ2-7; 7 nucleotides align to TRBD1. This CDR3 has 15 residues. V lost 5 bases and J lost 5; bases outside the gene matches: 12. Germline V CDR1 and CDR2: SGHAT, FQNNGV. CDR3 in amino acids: CASSPYYADRDEQYF. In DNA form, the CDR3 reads TGTGCCAGCAGCCCTTATTACGCAGACAGGGACGAGCAGTACTTC.

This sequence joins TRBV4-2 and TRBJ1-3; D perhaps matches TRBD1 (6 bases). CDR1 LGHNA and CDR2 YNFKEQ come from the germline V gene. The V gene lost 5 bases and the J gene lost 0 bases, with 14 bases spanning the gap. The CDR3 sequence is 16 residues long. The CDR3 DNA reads TGTGCCAGCAGCGACGGACAGAGGAGCTCTGGAAACACCATATATTTT. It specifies CASSDGQRSSGNTIYF.

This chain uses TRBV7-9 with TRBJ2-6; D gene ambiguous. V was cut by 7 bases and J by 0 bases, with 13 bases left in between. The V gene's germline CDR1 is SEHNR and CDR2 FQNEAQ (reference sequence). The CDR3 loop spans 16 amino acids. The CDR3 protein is CASIIVESSGANVLTF. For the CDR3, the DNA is TGTGCCAGCATTATAGTCGAGAGCTCTGGGGCCAACGTCCTGACTTTC.

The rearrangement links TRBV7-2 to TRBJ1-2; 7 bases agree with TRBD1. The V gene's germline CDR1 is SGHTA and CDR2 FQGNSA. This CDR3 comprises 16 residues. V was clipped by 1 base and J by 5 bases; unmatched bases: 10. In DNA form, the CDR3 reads TGTGCCAGCAGCTTAGGGAGGTCAGGGGGTGGGTATGGCTACACCTTC. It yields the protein CASSLGRSGGGYGYTF.